The 22 T cell receptor beta chains in this list originate from one sample, sequenced in a study of shared clonotypes between healthy human individuals. Libraries were prepared by immunoSEQ multiplex PCR; TCRdb keeps only in-frame clonotypes and omits some of them. This table has some 550,000 clones, roughly 97% appearing once. The specimen was naive CD4+ T cells sorted from blood. The subset is: CD45RA+ positively selected. These receptors were collected from a woman aged 30 to 39 in good health.

The genes are TRBV6-5 and TRBJ2-5; TRBD1 or TRBD2 may be the D gene (5 bases each). CDR3 size: 15 residues. Trimming removed 4 bases at V and 2 bases at J, with 14 bases between. CDR1 is MNHEY, CDR2 SVGAGI, per germline. CDR3 in DNA: TGTGCCAGCAGTTTCTTAGGGGACCGTCAAGAGACCCAGTACTTC. Translating it yields CASSFLGDRQETQYF.

The rearrangement joins TRBV10-3 to TRBJ1-4, with D possibly being TRBD1 (6 bases). Germline V CDR1 and CDR2: ENHRY, SYGVKD. V lost 2 bases and J 0 bases, leaving 22 bases between the germline ends. CDR3 size: 20 residues. CDR3 loop: CAISETAPSGTPATNEKLFF. The CDR3 region has the DNA TGTGCCATCAGTGAGACGGCTCCTTCCGGGACACCAGCAACTAATGAAAAACTGTTTTTT.

The chain recombines TRBV27 with TRBJ2-2; no definite D call. The ends were cut back, 8 bases at V and 4 bases at J, with 11 bases in the middle. From germline, CDR1 is MNHEY and CDR2 SMNVEV (reference sequence). The CDR3 has 13 residues. CDR3: CASGVWGTGELFF. CDR3 nucleotides: TGTGCCAGCGGGGTTTGGGGCACCGGGGAGCTGTTTTTT.

CDR3 nucleotides: TGTGCCAGCAGTTCTTTGACAGTAAGCAATCAGCCCCAGCATTTT. Protein product: CASSSLTVSNQPQHF. J is TRBJ1-5 and V is TRBV6-1, with D possibly TRBD1 on 5 matching bases. The CDR3 runs to 15 residues. V was pared by 5 bases and J by 1 base, with 12 bases between. The V gene's germline CDR1 is MNHNS and CDR2 SASEGT.

The V and J genes are TRBV10-2 and TRBJ2-6; tentative D call: TRBD2 (6 bases). The CDR3 extends over 16 amino acids. V gave up 6 bases and J gave up 0 bases, with 12 bases separating them. CDR1 is WSHSY, CDR2 SAAADI, per germline. The CDR3 bases are TGCGCCAGCAGCGAGGCGGGAATCTCTGGGGCCAACGTCCTGACTTTC. Its protein is CASSEAGISGANVLTF.

A single count supports this clone. Other DNA variants within this sample encode the same CDR3. The chain couples TRBV19 to TRBJ2-1, with D perhaps matching TRBD1 or TRBD2 (5 bases each). This CDR3 contains 13 residues. Per the germline V gene, CDR1 is LNHDA and CDR2 is SQIVND (reference sequence). Trimming stripped 1 base from V and 10 bases from J, with 11 bases between. The CDR3 is CASSIAGEGEQFF. The CDR3 DNA reads as TGTGCCAGTAGTATAGCGGGTGAGGGGGAGCAGTTCTTC.

This clone was seen once. The rearrangement uses TRBV7-9 and TRBJ2-7; D possibly corresponds to TRBD1 (5 bases). The CDR3 sequence is 13 residues long. Looked up from germline, CDR1 is SEHNR and CDR2 is FQNEAQ (reference sequence). V shed 4 bases and J shed 3 bases, with 10 bases lying between them. The CDR3 is CASSSRQIYEQYF. The CDR3 bases are TGTGCCAGCAGCTCGAGACAGATCTACGAGCAGTACTTC.

This CDR3 is CASSPSTGGEKLFF. The CDR3 bases are TGTGCCAGCAGTCCCAGTACGGGAGGGGAAAAACTGTTTTTT. The chain employs TRBV5-4 and TRBJ1-4; D remains unclear. The germline gives CDR1 SGHNT, CDR2 YYREEE (reference sequence). This CDR3 comprises 14 residues. Trimming took off 5 bases at V and 8 bases at J, with 16 bases between the two ends.

The chain joins TRBV20-1 to TRBJ1-2; D unclear. The CDR3 loop spans 11 amino acids. Germline loops: CDR1 DFQATT, CDR2 SNEGSKA (reference sequence). The V end lost 2 bases, the J end lost 5 bases, and 6 bases lay between the germline ends. The CDR3 spells CSARLDYGYTF. The CDR3 region has the DNA TGCAGTGCTAGACTAGATTATGGCTACACCTTC.

The CDR3 spells CASSDFGRVSSDTQYF. CDR3 bases: TGTGCCAGCAGCGACTTCGGTAGGGTGAGTTCAGATACGCAGTATTTT. The chain is built from TRBV9 and TRBJ2-3, with D unclear. Germline-derived CDR1 and CDR2 are SGDLS and YYNGEE. The CDR3 sequence is 16 residues long. The germline V and J ends were trimmed by 3 bases and 4 bases, with 18 bases remaining between them.

The chain links TRBV7-9 to TRBJ2-1, with TRBD1 as a possible D gene (6 bases). This CDR3 is 15 amino acids long. Trimming pared 3 bases from V and 5 bases from J, leaving 14 bases between. Germline V gene data show CDR1 as SEHNR and CDR2 as FQNEAQ (reference sequence). For the CDR3, the DNA is TGTGCCAGCAGCTTTCTGGCAGGGGTCAACAATGAGCAGTTCTTC. Translating it yields CASSFLAGVNNEQFF.

The rearrangement uses TRBV5-5 and TRBJ2-6; D tentatively fits TRBD1 or TRBD2 (5 bases each). Deletions cut 4 bases from V and 4 bases from J, with 15 bases between. The germline gives CDR1 SGHKS, CDR2 YYEKEE (reference sequence). CDR3 length equals 16 residues. The CDR3: CASSAGIGTGANVLTF. CDR3 bases: TGTGCCAGCAGCGCGGGCATCGGGACCGGGGCCAACGTCCTGACTTTC.

CDR3 in DNA: TGTGCCAGCAGCGTTAGGACGGGGAACACTGAAGCTTTCTTT. This sequence encodes CASSVRTGNTEAFF. The chain carries TRBV14 and TRBJ1-1; D not certain. CDR1 and CDR2 from the germline V gene are SGHDN and FVKESK. V gave up 5 bases and J gave up 1 base, with 11 bases separating them. The CDR3 spans 14 residues.

The chain has TRBV30 and TRBJ1-5; D perhaps matches TRBD1 (6 bases). V lost 1 base and J 6 bases, leaving 16 bases between the germline ends. The CDR3 totals 15 residues. Germline V CDR1 and CDR2: GTSNPN, SVGIG (reference sequence). CDR3 protein: CAWSARGRGIQPQHF. In DNA, the CDR3 is TGTGCCTGGAGTGCCCGCGGCAGGGGTATTCAGCCCCAGCATTTT. Variable domain in full (rest from reference TRBV30 and TRBJ1-5): SQTIHQWPATLVQPVGSPLSLECTVEGTSNPNLYWYRQAAGRGLQLLFYSVGIGQISSEVPQNLSASRPQDRQFILSSKKLLLSDSGFYLCAWSARGRGIQPQHFGDGTRLSIL.

This chain joins TRBV9 and TRBJ2-3; 7 bases line up with TRBD2. The CDR3 length is 17 residues. V shed 3 bases and J 0 bases; nucleotides not matched to a gene: 10. CDR1 is SGDLS and CDR2 is YYNGEE in the germline V gene. This CDR3 reads CASSAPEGRASTDTQYF. CDR3 DNA sequence: TGTGCCAGCAGCGCCCCGGAGGGGAGGGCTAGCACAGATACGCAGTATTTT.

The V call is TRBV18, the J call TRBJ2-3, with a possible D match to TRBD2 (5 bases). The CDR3 totals 17 residues. Looked up from germline, CDR1 is KGHSH and CDR2 is LQKENI. Trimming shortened V by 2 bases and J by 5 bases, and 20 bases separated the two germline ends. The CDR3 region has the DNA TGTGCCAGCTCACCATTCGATAGTAGCGCCTCCGTAGATACGCAGTATTTT. This translates into CASSPFDSSASVDTQYF.

The chain carries TRBV27 and TRBJ1-2; 8 nucleotides match TRBD1. Germline V gene sequence: CDR1 MNHEY, CDR2 SMNVEV (reference sequence). J was trimmed by 2 bases and V by 6 bases; bases with no gene match: 14. There are 17 residues in the CDR3. The CDR3 reads CASRLNPRDRTNYGYTF. The DNA for the CDR3 is TGTGCCAGCAGACTCAATCCCCGGGACAGGACCAACTATGGCTACACCTTC.

The rearrangement joins TRBV19 to TRBJ2-1; D possibly matches TRBD1 or TRBD2 (6 bases each). This CDR3 has 14 amino acids. Germline loops: CDR1 LNHDA, CDR2 SQIVND (reference sequence). Deletions cut 6 bases from V and 7 bases from J, with 16 bases between. CDR3 region: CASRRNGGGNEQFF. CDR3 nucleotides: TGTGCCAGTAGAAGGAACGGAGGGGGGAATGAGCAGTTCTTC.

The chain couples TRBV5-1 to TRBJ1-1; unclear D gene. This CDR3 is built from 16 residues. Germline V gene sequence: CDR1 SGHRS, CDR2 YFSETQ. V was trimmed by 1 base and J by 1 base, leaving 14 bases between them. The CDR3 region is CASSLTFRTSNTEAFF. The DNA of the CDR3 is TGCGCCAGCAGCTTGACCTTTCGGACCTCGAACACTGAAGCTTTCTTT.

The chain couples TRBV19 to TRBJ2-1; D is undetermined. Germline V gene data show CDR1 as LNHDA and CDR2 as SQIVND (reference sequence). The CDR3 contains 11 residues. The germline V and J ends were trimmed by 5 bases and 8 bases, with 7 bases remaining between them. The CDR3 protein is CASSLGDEQFF. The CDR3 DNA is TGTGCCAGTAGTCTTGGGGATGAGCAGTTCTTC.

V is TRBV6-5 and J is TRBJ1-4; unclear D gene. CDR1 and CDR2 (germline): MNHEY, SVGAGI. The length of the CDR3 is 15 residues. The V end was cut by 6 bases, the J end by 0 bases, with 11 bases between. The CDR3 loop is CASRFGPATNEKLFF. The CDR3 bases are TGTGCCAGCAGGTTCGGGCCGGCAACTAATGAAAAACTGTTTTTT.

V is TRBV27 and J is TRBJ2-7, with D possibly being TRBD2 (6 bases). The CDR3 spans 14 residues. Per the germline V gene, CDR1 is MNHEY and CDR2 is SMNVEV (reference sequence). Trimming cost V 4 bases and J 4 bases, with 14 bases left between them. The CDR3 region has the DNA TGTGCCAGCAGTTACCGGGAGCTGGGGTACGAGCAGTACTTC. This sequence encodes CASSYRELGYEQYF.